This entry describes one T cell receptor (beta chain). Its cognate antigen is unknown. The sample comes from a study of Ad26.COV2.S vaccination and SARS-CoV-2 variants. Whole-study context: As a participant in COV1001, the donor was in the Ad26.COV2.S trial arm. Intramuscular Ad26.COV2.S doses were given once or twice, 56 days apart. Broader study findings: Vaccinees displayed broader spike-specific TCR repertoires than placebo recipients.

Method: immunoSEQ multiplex PCR; TCRdb's copy keeps in-frame clones and lacks some. The sample consists of some 460,000 clones, 80% to 90% of them appearing once. Treatment specified: some 19 received Ad26.COV2.S at low or high dose, single or two shots; about five received placebo; per-sample allocation not given. All samples were drawn on day 63, counting from the first vaccine or placebo injection. Aged 18-55 years, donor was enrolled in Boston around 2020. This CDR3 is 17 amino acids long. The V gene end was trimmed by 5 bases and the J gene end by 3 bases; junction bases not matched to a gene: 11. Germline-derived CDR1 and CDR2 are SGHAT and FQNNGV.

Sequencing used peripheral blood, obtained in a trial of Ad26.COV2.S vaccine versus placebo. The receptor comes from a person between 18 and 60 years old who received the Ad26.COV2.S COVID-19 vaccine or a placebo. The genes are TRBV11-2 and TRBJ2-3; the match to TRBD2 covers 10 bases. CDR3 DNA sequence: TGTGCCAGCAGCCCTCCAGCGGGAGGGCCTGGGACAGATACGCAGTATTTT. Translation gives CASSPPAGGPGTDTQYF. Full variable domain (outside the CDR3, taken from reference TRBV11-2 and TRBJ2-3): EAGVAQSPRYKIIEKRQSVAFWCNPISGHATLYWYQQILGQGPKLLIQFQNNGVVDDSQLPKDRFSAERLKGVDSTLKIQPAKLEDSAVYLCASSPPAGGPGTDTQYFGPGTRLTVL.